Shown below are 10 T cell receptor beta chains from a single sample sequenced in a study of regulatory T cells in long-lasting Graves disease. As to time point: newly diagnosed GD, antithyroid drugs for less than 3 months. PBMCs were the source of the RNA used for TCR sequencing. Combining iRepertoire HTBI primers with Arm-PCR of CDR3 regions, the authors built TCR beta libraries. MiXCR, applied by TCRdb to the multiplex PCR reads, yields one record per CDR3 protein. The sample shows 350,000 to 400,000 distinct CDR3 sequences, 15% to 18% of them seen only once. Sequences were derived from peripheral blood mononuclear cells (PBMCs), sampled at new diagnosis, from a patient treated with antithyroid drugs. The receptor set was obtained from a female donor with Graves disease.

This clonotype occurred a few times. This could be a read error, since a much larger clone is one nucleotide away. This sequence joins TRBV20-1 and TRBJ2-3; 9 nucleotides agree with TRBD2. The CDR3 runs 16 residues. Germline V gene lookup returns CDR1 DFQATT and CDR2 SNEGSKA (reference sequence). The CDR3 spells CRASSRGGIIPDTQYF. DNA for the CDR3: TGCAGAGCTAGTTCGCGGGGGGGCATTATTCCAGATACGCAGTATTTT.

This clonotype has a handful of counts. CDR3 sequence (DNA): TGCAGTGCTCGCCGGGACATCAATAACTATGGCTACACCTTC. Translation gives CSARRDINNYGYTF. The gene calls are TRBV20-1 and TRBJ1-2; the D gene is possibly TRBD1 (6 bases). This CDR3 has 14 amino acids. Germline V gene lookup returns CDR1 DFQATT and CDR2 SNEGSKA (reference sequence). V lost 5 bases and J lost 1, with 14 bases in between.

Notes on this clonotype: A far larger clone lies a single base away; this is likely a read error. The chain employs TRBV24-1 and TRBJ2-1, with D possibly matching TRBD1 (8 bases). Germline lookup yields CDR1 KGHDR and CDR2 SFDVKD. V lost 4 bases and J 13 bases, leaving 19 bases between the germline ends. The CDR3 consists of 14 residues. The CDR3 loop is CATSDSDRGGTQFF. The CDR3 DNA follows: TGTGCCACCAGTGACTCCGACAGGGGAGGGACCCAGTTCTTC.

The sample holds many counts of this clonotype. The J gene is TRBJ2-7, the V gene TRBV5-4; D gene ambiguous. This CDR3 contains 12 residues. Germline-derived CDR1 and CDR2 are SGHNT and YYREEE (reference sequence). Deletions cut 0 bases from V and 7 bases from J, with 8 bases between. The CDR3 loop reads CASSLAYGEQYF. The CDR3 nucleotides are TGTGCCAGCAGCTTGGCCTATGGGGAGCAGTACTTC.

This clonotype was observed at least ten times. This chain links TRBV12-3 or TRBV12-4 with TRBJ1-5; D is possibly TRBD1 (6 bases). Trimming cost V 6 bases and J 2 bases, with 17 bases left between them. CDR3 length: 16 amino acids. CDR3 nucleotide sequence: TGTGCCAGCAGCAAGTGGGGGGGCGCGGGCAATCAGCCCCAGCATTTT. This sequence encodes CASSKWGGAGNQPQHF.

This clonotype was recorded many times. The chain employs TRBV28 and TRBJ2-1; 9 nucleotides match TRBD2. The V and J ends lost 4 bases and 8 bases, in that order; junction bases with no gene match: 15. In germline, CDR1 is MDHEN, CDR2 SYDVKM. This CDR3 contains 17 residues. The CDR3 protein is CASSSPRVSGSTHEQFF. CDR3 nucleotide sequence: TGTGCCAGCAGTTCCCCAAGGGTTAGCGGGAGTACTCATGAGCAGTTCTTC.

The sample holds a few counts of this clonotype. V is TRBV6-2 or TRBV6-3 and J is TRBJ2-1, with TRBD1 matching 8 bases. The V gene's germline CDR1 is MNHEY and CDR2 SVGEGT. V lost 6 bases and J lost 3; bases outside the gene matches: 10. There are 16 residues in the CDR3. For the CDR3, the DNA is TGTGCCAGCAGACAGATCAGGGGGCCTTTCTACAATGAGCAGTTCTTC. Residues: CASRQIRGPFYNEQFF.

The chain carries TRBV11-2 and TRBJ2-3; D uncertain. Germline CDR1 is SGHAT and CDR2 is FQNNGV. With 1 base removed from V and 6 bases from J, the gap between germline ends came to 8 bases. The CDR3 covers 13 residues. CDR3 sequence (DNA): TGTGCCAGCAGCTTAGCGAGAAGGGATACGCAGTATTTT. This translates into CASSLARRDTQYF. Full variable domain (rest looked up from reference TRBV11-2 and TRBJ2-3): EAGVAQSPRYKIIEKRQSVAFWCNPISGHATLYWYQQILGQGPKLLIQFQNNGVVDDSQLPKDRFSAERLKGVDSTLKIQPAKLEDSAVYLCASSLARRDTQYFGPGTRLTVL.

There are a few counts of this clonotype. The V and J genes are TRBV29-1 and TRBJ1-2, with D unresolved. V was cut by 3 bases and J by 4 bases, with 12 bases left in between. Germline V gene sequence: CDR1 SQVTM, CDR2 ANQGSEA. CDR3 size: 13 residues. CDR3 nucleotide sequence: TGCAGCGTTGAGCTTGGGCGGGTCTATGGCTACACCTTC. Residues: CSVELGRVYGYTF.

Comment on this clonotype: The conserved closing phenylalanine or tryptophan is absent in this CDR3, likely reflecting a read error. The V call is TRBV5-6, the J call TRBJ2-1; TRBD1 or TRBD2 may be the D gene (5 bases each). V was trimmed by 0 bases and J by 8 bases, leaving 12 bases between them. CDR1 and CDR2 (germline): SGHDT, YYEEEE. The CDR3 sequence is 14 residues long. The CDR3 region is CASSLGAGRDEQFL. The DNA for the CDR3 is TGTGCCAGCAGCTTGGGAGCAGGGAGAGATGAGCAGTTCCTC.